A selection of T cell receptor beta chains follows, all from one sample in a study of cytomegalovirus exposure and HLA in healthy donors. Assay used: immunoSEQ multiplex PCR; TCRdb lists only in-frame clones, some missing. The sample shows 180,000 or so clones, more than 60% of them seen only once. Material for sequencing was PBMCs. Every receptor here comes from a female donor in good health and CMV-seronegative. The CDR3 runs from the conserved cysteine through the conserved F or W.

j_call v_call cdr3_aa
TRBJ1-2 TRBV28 CASRHLSYGYTF
TRBJ2-2 TRBV5-1 CASRTGAGELFF
TRBJ2-2 TRBV25-1 CASSESHSRNTGELFF
TRBJ1-1 TRBV5-1 CASGGGGGHTEAFF
TRBJ1-1 TRBV5-6 CASSLPGQGFSAEAFF
TRBJ2-7 TRBV5-7 CASSPLLEQYF
TRBJ2-5 TRBV9 CASSVAFGSPQETQYF
TRBJ1-2 TRBV7-8 CASSPSQGGYGYTF
TRBJ1-1 TRBV30 CAWNLLGQTEAFF
. TRBV30 CAFISTGHYEQYF
TRBJ2-3 TRBV7-6 CASSSGLAVSDTQYF
TRBJ1-1 TRBV28 CASFSGVNTEAFF
TRBJ2-2 TRBV7-8 CASSSGQSGELFF
TRBJ2-3 TRBV2 CASSDSLAGADTQYF
TRBJ1-2 TRBV7-9 CASSFREANYGYTF
TRBJ1-5 TRBV19 CASHWASGYSNQPQHF
TRBJ2-5 TRBV30 CAGQTLSGFDSAQYF
TRBJ2-7 TRBV7-2 CASSLQPGGRYEQYF